A single sample gave rise to the 7 T cell receptor beta chains below, sequenced in a study of post-analysis software for immune sequencing data (dated by TCRdb to between 2014 and 2016). What the study reported, not specific to this receptor: A handful of TRBV segments, including TRBV5-6, TRBV5-1 and TRBV20-1, were significantly more frequent in patients than controls.

The receptor library was made with PCR. The data were produced on an Illumina HiSeq 2500. To reduce PCR and sequencing biases, unique molecular identifiers were incorporated into the TCR beta cDNA libraries. Clones were called with MiXCR by TCRdb after fastp trimmed the public reads at Q25, and only in-frame beta chains were retained. Rows with a matching CDR3 protein are joined into one entry that keeps the most common DNA and genes. Here the sample has some 700,000 distinct CDR3 sequences; roughly three fifths occur a single time. Of the sample, approximately 10% falls within the top ten clones. For these receptors, no antigen is known. The sample taken for sequencing was blood. These TCRs come from a girl aged 2-9 years with multiple sclerosis.

This clonotype was seen a single time. This chain joins TRBV5-5 and TRBJ2-1; D is perhaps TRBD2 (7 bases). Germline V CDR1 and CDR2: SGHKS, YYEKEE (reference sequence). V shed 3 bases and J shed 10 bases, with 17 bases lying between them. The CDR3 is 14 amino acids. This CDR3 reads CASSWGGRTGEQFF. The DNA for the CDR3 is TGTGCCAGCAGCTGGGGGGGCAGGACGGGCGAGCAGTTCTTC.

The chain carries TRBV12-3 or TRBV12-4 and TRBJ2-1; 8 nucleotides agree with TRBD2. The CDR3 contains 15 residues. Losses at the gene ends were 2 bases for V and 2 bases for J; bases not matched to a gene: 2. The CDR3 coding sequence is TGTGCCAGCAGTTTACAGCGGGGGCCCTACAATGAGCAGTTCTTC. The encoded protein is CASSLQRGPYNEQFF.

There are a few counts of this clonotype. The chain joins TRBV7-9 to TRBJ2-1, with TRBD1 matching over 12 bases. Germline V gives CDR1 SEHNR, CDR2 FQNEAQ (reference sequence). The CDR3 consists of 14 residues. After removal of 5 bases from V and 6 bases from J, the junction contained 2 bases not matched to a gene. CDR3 bases: TGTGCCAGCAGCGGGACAGGGGGCATCAATGAGCAGTTCTTC. Translated: CASSGTGGINEQFF.

The chain recombines TRBV28 with TRBJ2-5, with a possible D match to TRBD2 (6 bases). From germline, CDR1 is MDHEN and CDR2 SYDVKM. V lost 5 bases and J 9 bases, leaving 13 bases between the germline ends. The length of the CDR3 is 12 residues. The chain's CDR3 is CASSAGWGAQYF. The CDR3 nucleotides are TGTGCCAGCAGTGCGGGATGGGGGGCCCAGTACTTC.

The V and J genes are TRBV20-1 and TRBJ2-5, with 11 bases lining up with TRBD2. The DNA end favors TRBJ2-7, so the J call may be wrong. This CDR3 is 15 amino acids long. CDR1 and CDR2 (germline): DFQATT, SNEGSKA (reference sequence). The CDR3 sequence is CSATRLAGKPSEQYF. The DNA for the CDR3 is TGCAGTGCTACGAGACTAGCGGGGAAACCCAGCGAGCAGTACTTC.

Only a few counts were recorded for this clonotype. V gene TRBV10-3 combines with J gene TRBJ2-7, with 8 bases lining up with TRBD1. The CDR3 loop spans 16 amino acids. V shed 2 bases, J shed 2 bases, and the junction held 8 bases outside the gene matches. CDR1 ENHRY and CDR2 SYGVKD come from the germline V gene. The CDR3: CAISEGAGGATYEQYF. CDR3 sequence (DNA): TGTGCCATCAGTGAGGGAGCAGGGGGCGCAACCTACGAGCAGTACTTC.

In nucleotides, the CDR3 is TGCGCCAGCAGCCAAGATAGGTTATGTTGCTACAATGAGCAGTTCTTC. Amino acids: CASSQDRLCCYNEQFF. J is TRBJ2-1 and V is TRBV4-1, with unresolved D. CDR3 size: 16 residues. The V gene's germline CDR1 is MGHRA and CDR2 YSYEKL. Trimming shortened V by 0 bases and J by 3 bases, and 12 bases separated the two germline ends.